What follows is one T cell receptor (beta chain) and its context. Libraries were prepared by immunoSEQ multiplex PCR; TCRdb keeps only in-frame clonotypes and omits some of them. The table lists approximately 170,000 clones, 84% of them singletons. The sample comes from a study of blood T cell repertoires in COVID-19. Study-level background: COVID-19 samples collected from the United States, Italy and Spain covered acute and convalescent phases. In each case, the material was cDNA or gDNA derived from T cells, B-cell-depleted T cells, or PBMCs.

The study drew participants aged about 18 to 95 years from approximately 25 US areas. Recovery among Cohort 3 donors was established by two negative PCRs, clearance, or symptom resolution. Sequencing input: PBMCs or T cells enriched from blood (not recorded which). This clonotype was sampled from a woman under 40 who had recovered from COVID-19.

The CDR3 is CSASRQDQPQHF. CDR3 bases: TGCAGTGCTAGTCGACAGGATCAGCCCCAGCATTTT. The chain is built from TRBV20-1 and TRBJ1-5; D possibly corresponds to TRBD1 (6 bases). Trimming stripped 3 bases from V and 5 bases from J, with 8 bases between. Germline values: CDR1 DFQATT, CDR2 SNEGSKA (reference sequence). This CDR3 is 12 amino acids long.